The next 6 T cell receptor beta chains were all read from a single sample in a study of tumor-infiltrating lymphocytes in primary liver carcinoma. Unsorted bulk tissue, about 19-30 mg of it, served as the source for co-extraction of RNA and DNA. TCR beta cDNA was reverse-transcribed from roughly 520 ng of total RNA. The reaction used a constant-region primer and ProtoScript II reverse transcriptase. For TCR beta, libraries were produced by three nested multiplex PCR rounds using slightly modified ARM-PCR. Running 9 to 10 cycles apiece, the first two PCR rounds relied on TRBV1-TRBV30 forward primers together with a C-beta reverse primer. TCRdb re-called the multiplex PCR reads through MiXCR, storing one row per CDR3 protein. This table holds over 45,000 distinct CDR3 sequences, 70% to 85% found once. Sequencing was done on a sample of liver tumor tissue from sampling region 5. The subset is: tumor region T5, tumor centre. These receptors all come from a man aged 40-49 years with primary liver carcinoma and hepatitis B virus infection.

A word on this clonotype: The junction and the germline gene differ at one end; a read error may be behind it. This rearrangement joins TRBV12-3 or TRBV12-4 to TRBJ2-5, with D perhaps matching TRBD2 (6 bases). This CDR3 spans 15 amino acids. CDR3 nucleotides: TGTGCCAGCAGCGTATCGGGAACTAGCCCTGAGACCCATTACTTC. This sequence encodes CASSVSGTSPETHYF.

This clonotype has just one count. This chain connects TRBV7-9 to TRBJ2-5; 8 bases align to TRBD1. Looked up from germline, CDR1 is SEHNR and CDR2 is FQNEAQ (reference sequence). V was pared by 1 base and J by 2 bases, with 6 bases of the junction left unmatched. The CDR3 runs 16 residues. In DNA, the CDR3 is TGTGCCAGCAGCTTAGGGGACAGGAGGCAGCAAGAGACCCAGTACTTC. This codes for CASSLGDRRQQETQYF.

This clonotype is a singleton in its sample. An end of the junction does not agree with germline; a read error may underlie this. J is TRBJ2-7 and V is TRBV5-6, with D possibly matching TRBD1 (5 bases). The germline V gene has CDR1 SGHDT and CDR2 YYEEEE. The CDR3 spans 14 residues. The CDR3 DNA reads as TGTGCCAGCAGCTCGGACACTCACTCCTACAAGCAGTACTTC. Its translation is CASSSDTHSYKQYF.

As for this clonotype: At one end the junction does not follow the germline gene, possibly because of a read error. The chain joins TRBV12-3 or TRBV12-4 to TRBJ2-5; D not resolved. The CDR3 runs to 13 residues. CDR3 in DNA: TGTGCCAGCAACCGTACTACAAAAGAGACCCAATACTTC. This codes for CASNRTTKETQYF.

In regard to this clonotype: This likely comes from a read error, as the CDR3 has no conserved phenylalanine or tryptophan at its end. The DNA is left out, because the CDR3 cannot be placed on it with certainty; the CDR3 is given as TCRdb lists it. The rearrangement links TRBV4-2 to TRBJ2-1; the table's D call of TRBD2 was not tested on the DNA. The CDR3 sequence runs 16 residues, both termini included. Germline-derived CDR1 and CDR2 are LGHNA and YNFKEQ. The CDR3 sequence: CASSPTSGISYIERFS.

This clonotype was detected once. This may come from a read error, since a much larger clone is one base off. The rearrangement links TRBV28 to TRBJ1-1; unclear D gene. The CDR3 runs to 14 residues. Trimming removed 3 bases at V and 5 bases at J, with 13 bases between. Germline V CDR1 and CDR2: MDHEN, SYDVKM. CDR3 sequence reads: CASSFYGPETEAFF. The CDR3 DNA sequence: TGTGCCAGCAGTTTCTACGGTCCCGAGACTGAAGCTTTCTTT.